One and the same sample provided the 24 T cell receptor beta chains below, sequenced in a study of preoperative IRX-2 immunotherapy in early breast cancer. The sample's treatment: preoperative locoregional IRX-2 cytokine immunotherapy. This table comes from immunoSEQ multiplex PCR, and its TCRdb copy is limited to in-frame clones, with some not included. The table records approximately 44,000 clones, approximately 94% of them present only once. Material: tumor tissue, obtained after IRX-2 immunotherapy. These TCRs come from a human donor with breast cancer.

V gene TRBV5-4 combines with J gene TRBJ2-2; perhaps TRBD2 as D (5 bases). The ends were cut back, 3 bases at V and 6 bases at J, with 15 bases in the middle. The CDR3 consists of 15 residues. Germline assignment: CDR1 SGHNT and CDR2 YYREEE (reference sequence). The CDR3 reads CASSSWASNPGELFF. CDR3 sequence (DNA): TGTGCCAGCAGCTCTTGGGCTAGCAACCCCGGGGAGCTGTTTTTT.

V gene TRBV28 combines with J gene TRBJ2-5; D uncertain. The CDR3 totals 15 residues. The germline V gene encodes CDR1 MDHEN and CDR2 SYDVKM. V dropped 1 base and J dropped 2 bases, with 11 bases sitting between them. CDR3 sequence (DNA): TGTGCCAGCAGTTTATCCTCGGACGGACAAGAGACCCAGTACTTC. Amino acids: CASSLSSDGQETQYF.

In nucleotides, the CDR3 is TGTGCCAGCAGCTTAACGTTATTGGGGGGCGCCGGGGAGCTGTTTTTT. Its protein is CASSLTLLGGAGELFF. The J gene is TRBJ2-2, the V gene TRBV7-3, with D tentatively TRBD1 or TRBD2 (6 bases each). Germline CDR1 and CDR2: SGHTA and FQGTGA. The CDR3 runs 16 residues. Trimming took 0 bases from V and 6 from J, leaving 14 bases between them.

This rearrangement joins TRBV11-1 to TRBJ2-1; the match to TRBD2 covers 9 bases. In germline, CDR1 is SGHAT, CDR2 FQDESV (reference sequence). Unmatched junction bases numbered 13, after V lost 5 bases and J lost 8 bases. The CDR3 contains 16 residues. CDR3 region: CASSPPGAGGEDEQFF. In DNA form, the CDR3 reads TGTGCCAGCAGCCCCCCAGGAGCGGGAGGAGAGGATGAGCAGTTCTTC.

The chain recombines TRBV7-7 with TRBJ2-7; no firm D call. V was clipped by 1 base and J by 6 bases, with 13 bases between them. The germline V gene encodes CDR1 SSHAT and CDR2 FNYEAQ (reference sequence). The CDR3 extends over 14 amino acids. DNA for the CDR3: TGTGCCAGCAGCTTAGTTGCTGGAAGCCGCGAGCAGTACTTC. Its protein product is CASSLVAGSREQYF.

The rearrangement joins TRBV6-6 to TRBJ1-4, with a tentative D call TRBD1 (5 bases). The V and J ends lost 6 bases and 6 bases respectively, with 17 bases between them. Germline assignment: CDR1 MNHNY and CDR2 SVGAGI (reference sequence). CDR3 size: 15 residues. In DNA, the CDR3 is TGTGCCAGCAGGTACCGGAGGGGCGAGGATGAAAAACTGTTTTTT. Translating gives CASRYRRGEDEKLFF.

A few counts support this clone. The chain is built from TRBV9 and TRBJ1-5; no clear D gene. Germline assignment: CDR1 SGDLS and CDR2 YYNGEE. Trimming left V 2 bases short and J 7 bases short, with 13 bases between. The CDR3 covers 14 residues. The CDR3 sequence: CASSVAPVGQPQHF. The CDR3, as DNA: TGTGCCAGCAGCGTGGCACCGGTGGGGCAGCCCCAGCATTTT.

This chain links TRBV7-2 with TRBJ2-7; D is unclear. The CDR3 contains 13 residues. V lost 3 bases, J lost 5 bases, and 11 bases lay in between. In germline, CDR1 is SGHTA, CDR2 FQGNSA. CDR3 bases: TGTGCCAGCAGCTTCCCAGGTCGAAACGAGCAGTACTTC. Residues: CASSFPGRNEQYF.

V gene TRBV14 combines with J gene TRBJ2-7; no reliable D call. The ends were cut back, 5 bases at V and 4 bases at J, with 15 bases in the middle. The length of the CDR3 is 14 residues. Per germline, CDR1 SGHDN and CDR2 FVKESK. As DNA, the CDR3 is TGTGCCAGCAGCGTGCAGGTTTACCCTTACGAGCAGTACTTC. Translating gives CASSVQVYPYEQYF.

V gene TRBV30 combines with J gene TRBJ2-7, with 10 bases that match TRBD1. The CDR3 runs to 15 residues. V lost 3 bases and J lost 7; bases outside the gene matches: 12. Germline V lookup: CDR1 GTSNPN, CDR2 SVGIG (reference sequence). For the CDR3, the DNA is TGTGCCTGGAGCCCCCGTCGACAGGGGGCGAGGGAGCAGTACTTC. It translates to CAWSPRRQGAREQYF.

This chain uses TRBV18 with TRBJ2-1, with D possibly called TRBD1 or TRBD2 (5 bases each). V lost 4 bases to trimming and J lost 7 bases, with 8 bases between them. The CDR3 spans 12 residues. The germline CDR1 and CDR2 sequences are KGHSH and LQKENI. The CDR3 is CASSQGENEQFF. CDR3 bases: TGTGCCAGCTCACAAGGGGAGAATGAGCAGTTCTTC. Full variable domain (remainder filled in from reference TRBV18 and TRBJ2-1): NAGVMQNPRHLVRRRGQEARLRCSPMKGHSHVYWYRQLPEEGLKFMVYLQKENIIDESGMPKERFSAEFPKEGPSILRIQQVVRGDSAAYFCASSQGENEQFFGPGTRLTVL.

V gene TRBV7-9 combines with J gene TRBJ2-7; D remains ambiguous. This CDR3 is 14 amino acids long. V was pared by 1 base and J by 4 bases, with 11 bases between. Germline CDR1 is SEHNR and CDR2 is FQNEAQ (reference sequence). The CDR3 DNA sequence: TGTGCCAGCAGCTTAGGGGCCTACCCGTACGAGCAGTACTTC. It specifies CASSLGAYPYEQYF. The full variable domain, in which reference TRBV7-9 and TRBJ2-7 provide the parts outside the CDR3, is DTGVSQNPRHKITKRGQNVTFRCDPISEHNRLYWYRQTLGQGPEFLTYFQNEAQLEKSRLLSDRFSAERPKGSFSTLEIQRTEQGDSAMYLCASSLGAYPYEQYFGPGTRLTVT.

The chain has TRBV5-4 and TRBJ2-3; weak D call: TRBD1 (6 bases). The CDR3 has 16 residues. CDR1 SGHNT and CDR2 YYREEE come from the germline V gene (reference sequence). V was shortened by 6 bases and J by 3 bases, with 20 bases between the two germline ends. DNA of the CDR3: TGTGCCAGCACCCCTAGGGGGACGGGCGTAACAGATACGCAGTATTTT. This translates into CASTPRGTGVTDTQYF.

V is TRBV11-2 and J is TRBJ2-7; TRBD2 matches 7 bases. In germline, CDR1 is SGHAT, CDR2 FQNNGV. The CDR3 is made up of 13 amino acids. V gave up 1 base and J gave up 3 bases; unmatched junction bases: 0. The CDR3 region is CASSLGDYYEQYF. CDR3 sequence (DNA): TGTGCCAGCAGCTTAGGGGACTACTACGAGCAGTACTTC.

The chain carries TRBV28 and TRBJ2-2; 8 bases line up with TRBD1. CDR3 size: 14 residues. Per germline, CDR1 MDHEN and CDR2 SYDVKM. The J segment lost 4 bases and the V segment lost 5 bases, leaving 3 bases of the junction unmatched. CDR3: CASSPQGVTGELFF. DNA for the CDR3: TGTGCCAGCAGTCCACAGGGGGTCACCGGGGAGCTGTTTTTT.

This chain joins TRBV10-3 and TRBJ2-3; TRBD2 agrees at 9 bases. This CDR3 has 19 amino acids. With V trimmed by 3 bases and J by 0 bases, 13 bases remained unmatched. CDR1 and CDR2 from the germline V gene are ENHRY and SYGVKD. CDR3 DNA sequence: TGTGCCATCAGTGACTCTCGGGGCGGACTAGCGCACAGCACAGATACGCAGTATTTT. This gives the protein CAISDSRGGLAHSTDTQYF.

The chain uses TRBV6-6 and TRBJ2-7; D gene unclear. CDR3 length: 14 residues. Germline CDR1 and CDR2: MNHNY and SVGAGI (reference sequence). V lost 2 bases and J lost 4, with 12 bases in between. CDR3 bases: TGTGCCAGCAGTTACGTTGACAAAATATACGAGCAGTACTTC. Translation gives CASSYVDKIYEQYF.

The chain has TRBV5-4 and TRBJ1-4; 7 nucleotides line up with TRBD1. The CDR3 runs to 12 residues. Germline CDR1 reads SGHNT; CDR2 reads YYREEE (reference sequence). The CDR3 DNA follows: TGTGCATTTAGGGGGCCTGGTGAAAAACTGTTTTTT. Amino acid sequence: CAFRGPGEKLFF.

The rearrangement joins TRBV7-2 to TRBJ2-7; TRBD1 might be the D (6 bases). CDR1 is SGHTA, CDR2 FQGNSA, per germline. The V and J ends lost 5 bases and 4 bases respectively, with 15 bases between them. CDR3 length: 14 amino acids. CDR3 DNA sequence: TGTGCCAGCAGCCGTCGCCAGGGGAGTTACGAGCAGTACTTC. It encodes CASSRRQGSYEQYF.

The gene calls are TRBV11-3 and TRBJ2-3, with D possibly being TRBD2 (5 bases). Trimming took 1 base from V and 6 from J, leaving 14 bases between them. This CDR3 is built from 15 residues. Germline CDR1 reads SGHNT; CDR2 reads YENEEA. CDR3 region: CASSLGSTRADTQYF. DNA for the CDR3: TGTGCCAGCAGCTTAGGGTCTACGAGGGCGGATACGCAGTATTTT.

V and J are TRBV4-3 and TRBJ1-6; 8 bases agree with TRBD1. This CDR3 is 15 amino acids long. Unmatched junction bases numbered 5, after V lost 1 base and J lost 9 bases. Germline CDR1 LGHNA, CDR2 YSLEER. CDR3 residues: CASSQVFTGGSPLHF. In nucleotides, the CDR3 is TGCGCCAGCAGCCAAGTGTTTACAGGGGGTTCACCCCTCCACTTT.

V gene TRBV9 combines with J gene TRBJ2-7; the match to TRBD2 covers 11 bases. Germline CDR1 reads SGDLS; CDR2 reads YYNGEE. V trimming: 0 bases; J trimming: 3 bases; junction bases outside the gene matches: 5. The CDR3 is made up of 16 amino acids. CDR3 bases: TGTGCCAGCAGCGTAGAGAGACTAGCGGGATTCTACGAGCAGTACTTC. It encodes CASSVERLAGFYEQYF.

This clone was recorded only once. V is TRBV6-1 and J is TRBJ2-7, with 7 nucleotides matching TRBD1. V shed 4 bases and J 6 bases; nucleotides not matched to a gene: 6. The CDR3 totals 13 residues. CDR1 MNHNS and CDR2 SASEGT come from the germline V gene. CDR3: CASSVDRDREQYF. CDR3 DNA: TGTGCCAGCAGTGTCGACAGGGATCGCGAGCAGTACTTC.

The V and J genes are TRBV28 and TRBJ2-7; TRBD2 matches at 8 bases. From germline, CDR1 is MDHEN and CDR2 SYDVKM. V trimming: 8 bases; J trimming: 1 base; junction bases outside the gene matches: 7. CDR3 length equals 14 residues. Here the CDR3 DNA reads TGTGCCAGCCACCCGGCGGGAGGATCCTACGAGCAGTACTTC. Its translation: CASHPAGGSYEQYF. Full variable domain (remainder filled in from reference TRBV28 and TRBJ2-7): DVKVTQSSRYLVKRTGEKVFLECVQDMDHENMFWYRQDPGLGLRLIYFSYDVKMKEKGDIPEGYSVSREKKERFSLILESASTNQTSMYLCASHPAGGSYEQYFGPGTRLTVT.